This entry describes one T cell receptor beta chain. Its specificity is not known. The CDR3 is made up of 16 amino acids. V lost 1 base and J 0 bases, leaving 10 bases between the germline ends. Germline CDR1 and CDR2: SGHVS and FQNEAQ. The data were produced by immunoSEQ multiplex PCR, yet TCRdb's version contains in-frame clones alone and is incomplete. The repertoire has around 300,000 clones, 80% to 90% of them found once; the top ten carry about 10%. These data belong to a study of Ad26.COV2.S vaccination and SARS-CoV-2 variants. For the study at large: Into the muscle, Ad26.COV2.S was dosed once or twice, 56 days apart.

Findings and limits, study-wide: Placebo and vaccine recipients had non-spike TCR breadth that was similar.

Treatment in this sample: around 19 received Ad26.COV2.S at low or high dose, single or two shots; about 5 received placebo; per-sample allocation not given. Day 63 after the first vaccine or placebo injection was the time point for sampling. Boston provided a donor who was an adult aged 18-55 years. What was given as vaccine was an Ad26 vector encoding Wuhan-strain SARS-CoV-2 spike. This receptor was obtained from a person aged 18-65 years who received the Ad26.COV2.S COVID-19 vaccine or a placebo. The sample here was peripheral blood, taken in a trial of Ad26.COV2.S vaccine versus placebo. The chain joins TRBV7-8 to TRBJ1-5; D unresolved. Written as DNA, the CDR3 is TGTGCCAGCAGCTTAGGGGCCGGTAATAGCAATCAGCCCCAGCATTTT. Encoded protein: CASSLGAGNSNQPQHF.